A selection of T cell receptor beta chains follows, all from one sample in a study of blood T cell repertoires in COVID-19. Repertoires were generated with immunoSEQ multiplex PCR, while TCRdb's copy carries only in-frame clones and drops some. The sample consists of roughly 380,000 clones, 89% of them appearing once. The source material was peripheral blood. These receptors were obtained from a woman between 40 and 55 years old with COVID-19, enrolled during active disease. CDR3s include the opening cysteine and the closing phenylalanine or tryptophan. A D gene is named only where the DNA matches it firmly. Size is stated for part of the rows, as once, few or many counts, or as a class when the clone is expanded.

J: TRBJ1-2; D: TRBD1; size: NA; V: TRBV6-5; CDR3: CASSLDRHDGYTF; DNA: TGTGCCAGCAGCCTGGACAGGCACGATGGCTACACCTTC
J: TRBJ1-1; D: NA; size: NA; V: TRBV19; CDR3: CASSMRFNTEAFF; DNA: TGTGCCAGTAGTATGCGGTTCAACACTGAAGCTTTCTTT
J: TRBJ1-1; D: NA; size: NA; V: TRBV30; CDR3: CAWSVLTEAFF; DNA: TGTGCCTGGAGTGTCCTCACTGAAGCTTTCTTT
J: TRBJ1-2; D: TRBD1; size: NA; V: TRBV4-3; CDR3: CASSQSRGVGTGGYGYTF; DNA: TGCGCCAGCAGCCAATCCCGGGGCGTGGGGACAGGGGGCTATGGCTACACCTTC
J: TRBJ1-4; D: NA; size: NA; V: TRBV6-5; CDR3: CASSYIEEKLFF; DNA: TGTGCCAGCAGTTACATAGAGGAAAAACTGTTTTTT
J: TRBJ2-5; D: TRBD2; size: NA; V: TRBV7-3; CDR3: CASSRGEGETQYF; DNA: TGTGCCAGCAGCAGAGGGGAGGGAGAGACCCAGTACTTC
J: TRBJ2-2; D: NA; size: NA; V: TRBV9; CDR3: CASSAPSRGRDTGELFF; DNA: TGTGCCAGCAGCGCACCCTCAAGGGGCCGGGACACCGGGGAGCTGTTTTTT
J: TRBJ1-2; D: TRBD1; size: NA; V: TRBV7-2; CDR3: CASSPPTGNYGYTF; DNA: TGTGCCAGCAGCCCGCCGACAGGGAACTATGGCTACACCTTC
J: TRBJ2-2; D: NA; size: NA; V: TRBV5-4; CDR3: CASSSRNRATGELFF; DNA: TGTGCCAGCAGCTCGCGAAACAGGGCCACCGGGGAGCTGTTTTTT
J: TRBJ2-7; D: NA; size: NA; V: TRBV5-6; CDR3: CASSARTYEQYF; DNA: TGTGCCAGCAGCGCGAGGACATACGAGCAGTACTTC
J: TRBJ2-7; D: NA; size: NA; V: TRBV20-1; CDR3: CSASWGDGNYEQYF; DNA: TGCAGTGCTAGTTGGGGGGACGGGAACTACGAGCAGTACTTC
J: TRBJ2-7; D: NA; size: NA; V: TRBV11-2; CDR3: CASSQNRQFAIYEQYF; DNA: TGTGCCAGCAGCCAGAACCGACAGTTTGCGATCTACGAGCAGTACTTC
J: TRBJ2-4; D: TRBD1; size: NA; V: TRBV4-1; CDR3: CASSQLFIPGQGGNIQYF; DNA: TGCGCCAGCAGCCAACTATTTATCCCGGGACAGGGAGGAAACATTCAGTACTTC
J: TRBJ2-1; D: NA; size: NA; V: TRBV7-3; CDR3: CASSLTRDNEQFF; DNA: TGTGCCAGCAGCCTCACTAGGGACAATGAGCAGTTCTTC
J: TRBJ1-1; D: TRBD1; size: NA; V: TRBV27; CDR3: CASRPDDRGSGTEAFF; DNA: TGTGCCAGCAGGCCCGACGACAGGGGGTCGGGCACTGAAGCTTTCTTT
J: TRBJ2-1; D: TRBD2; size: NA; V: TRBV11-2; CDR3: CASSLRALLAEQFF; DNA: TGTGCCAGCAGCTTGAGGGCCTTACTAGCGGAGCAGTTCTTC
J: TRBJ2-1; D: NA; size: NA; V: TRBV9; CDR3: CASSVVGSSYNEQFF; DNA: TGTGCCAGCAGCGTAGTCGGTAGCTCCTACAATGAGCAGTTCTTC
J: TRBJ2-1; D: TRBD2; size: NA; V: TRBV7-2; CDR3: CASSLEVAGVKNEQFF; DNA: TGTGCCAGCAGCTTAGAGGTAGCGGGGGTGAAAAATGAGCAGTTCTTC
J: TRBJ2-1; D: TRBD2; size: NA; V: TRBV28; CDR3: CASGTSGWGYSYNEQFF; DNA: TGTGCCAGCGGGACTAGCGGGTGGGGGTACTCCTACAATGAGCAGTTCTTC
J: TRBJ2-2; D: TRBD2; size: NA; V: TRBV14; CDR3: CASGLAGSGTGELFF; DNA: TGTGCCAGCGGACTAGCGGGGTCTGGAACCGGGGAGCTGTTTTTT
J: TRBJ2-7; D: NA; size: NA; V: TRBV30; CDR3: CAWRRPLGHEQYF; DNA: TGTGCCTGGAGGCGACCTTTGGGGCACGAGCAGTACTTC
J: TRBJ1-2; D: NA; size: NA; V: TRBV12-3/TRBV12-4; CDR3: CASSLRQGYGYTF; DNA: TGTGCCAGCAGTTTGAGGCAGGGCTATGGCTACACCTTC
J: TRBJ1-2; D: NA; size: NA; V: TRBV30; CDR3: CAWSRQIDGYTF; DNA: TGTGCCTGGAGTCGACAGATCGATGGCTACACCTTC
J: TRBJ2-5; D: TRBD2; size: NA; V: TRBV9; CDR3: CASSVGDYVETQYF; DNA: TGTGCCAGCAGCGTCGGGGACTACGTAGAGACCCAGTACTTC
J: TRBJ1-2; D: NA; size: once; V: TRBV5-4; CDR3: CASSLKSGANYGYTF; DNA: TGTGCCAGCAGTCTTAAATCCGGTGCTAACTATGGCTACACCTTC
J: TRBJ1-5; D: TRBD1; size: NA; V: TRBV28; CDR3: CASSLPGQGEWPQHF; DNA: TGTGCCAGCAGTTTACCGGGACAGGGGGAATGGCCCCAGCATTTT
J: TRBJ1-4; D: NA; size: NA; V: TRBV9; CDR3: CASSVDSGATNEKLFF; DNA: TGTGCCAGCAGCGTAGACTCGGGGGCAACTAATGAAAAACTGTTTTTT
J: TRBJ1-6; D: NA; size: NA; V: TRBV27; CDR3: CASSLDSLSLSSYNSPLHF; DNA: TGTGCCAGCAGTTTGGACAGCCTGTCCTTGAGCTCCTATAATTCACCCCTCCACTTT
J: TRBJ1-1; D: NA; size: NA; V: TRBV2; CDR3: CASSKTYMNTEAFF; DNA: TGTGCCAGCAGTAAAACGTACATGAACACTGAAGCTTTCTTT
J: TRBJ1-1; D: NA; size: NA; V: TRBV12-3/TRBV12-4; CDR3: CASSFGGALAFF; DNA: TGTGCCAGCAGTTTCGGCGGGGCCCTAGCTTTCTTT
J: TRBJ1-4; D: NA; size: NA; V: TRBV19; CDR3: CASSMTQGEKLFF; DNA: TGTGCCAGTAGTATGACTCAGGGTGAAAAACTGTTTTTT
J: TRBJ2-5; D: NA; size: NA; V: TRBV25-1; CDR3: CASSEYADTRETQYF; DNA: TGTGCCAGCAGTGAATATGCTGACACCAGGGAGACCCAGTACTTC
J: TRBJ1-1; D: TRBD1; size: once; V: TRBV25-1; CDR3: CASSTRTGKNTEAFF; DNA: TGTGCCAGCAGTACCCGGACAGGGAAGAACACTGAAGCTTTCTTT
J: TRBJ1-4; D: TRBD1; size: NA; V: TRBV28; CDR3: CAGRTGLNEKLFF; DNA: TGTGCCGGCAGGACAGGCCTGAATGAAAAACTGTTTTTT
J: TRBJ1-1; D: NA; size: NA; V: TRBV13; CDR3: CASSPAGGKAFF; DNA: TGTGCCAGCAGCCCTGCCGGGGGGAAAGCTTTCTTT
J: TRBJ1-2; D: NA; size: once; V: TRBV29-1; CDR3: CSVPRVGADYGYTF; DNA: TGCAGCGTCCCCCGGGTAGGGGCTGACTATGGCTACACCTTC
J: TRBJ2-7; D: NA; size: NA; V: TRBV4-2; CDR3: CASSQETKPYEQYF; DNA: TGTGCCAGCAGCCAAGAAACCAAGCCCTACGAGCAGTACTTC
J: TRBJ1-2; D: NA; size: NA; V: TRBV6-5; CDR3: CASSIQGPNSGYTF; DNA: TGTGCCAGCAGTATACAGGGCCCCAATTCTGGCTACACCTTC
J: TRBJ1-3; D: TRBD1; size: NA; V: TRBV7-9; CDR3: CASSSDRGDSGNTIYF; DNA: TGTGCCAGCAGCTCGGACAGGGGCGACTCTGGAAACACCATATATTTT
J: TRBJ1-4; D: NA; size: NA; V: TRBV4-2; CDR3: CASSQDGAANEKLFF; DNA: TGTGCCAGCAGCCAAGATGGGGCAGCTAATGAAAAACTGTTTTTT